The entry that follows covers one T cell receptor beta chain sequence. Antigen: not known. The entry originates in a study of vaccination effects on CD4 cells after COVID-19. In the study overall: Following the second dose by a median of 72 days, the post-vaccine samples were obtained. Study observations and caveats: Convalescent patients were few in the study, and early post-infection timepoints were absent. Clonal contraction was marked in infection- and vaccine-induced clones late after vaccination.

CDR1 and CDR2 (germline): MDHEN, SYDVKM. This CDR3 has 14 residues. Trimming took 6 bases from V and 6 from J, leaving 15 bases between them. TCRdb's copy holds only in-frame clones and misses some; the assay was immunoSEQ multiplex PCR. The sample has about 22,000 clones, around four fifths seen once; the top ten hold approximately 23%. ViraFEST assay sequencing came after antigen-specific CD4+ T cells were expanded with viral peptide pools. Culture lasted 10 days before CD4+ T cell isolation. Everyone in the study got two shots of either the BNT162b2 or mRNA-1273 vaccine. Half-medium exchanges with IL-2 medium took place on days 3 and 7.

Material: CD4+ T cells from PBMCs cultured with HCoV-NL63 spike peptides, obtained after COVID-19 vaccination. V is TRBV28 and J is TRBJ1-5, with D unclear. This TCR was sampled from a human donor who received a COVID-19 vaccine. Written as DNA, the CDR3 is TGTGCCAGCAGCTTGGTCCTGTTGACTCAGCCCCAGCATTTT. Protein: CASSLVLLTQPQHF. Full variable domain (missing parts from reference TRBV28 and TRBJ1-5): DVKVTQSSRYLVKRTGEKVFLECVQDMDHENMFWYRQDPGLGLRLIYFSYDVKMKEKGDIPEGYSVSREKKERFSLILESASTNQTSMYLCASSLVLLTQPQHFGDGTRLSIL.